This T cell receptor (beta chain) stems from a study of post-analysis software for immune sequencing data. Turning to the study itself: Disease trajectories encompassed relapsing-remitting, secondary progressive and progressive-relapsing multiple sclerosis.

Presence of unique molecular identifiers characterized the TCR beta cDNA libraries. TCRdb ran MiXCR on the PCR reads and lists one entry per CDR3 protein. The sample gives some 700,000 distinct CDR3 sequences, around 60% of which show up once; 11% is in the top ten. With respect to this clonotype: No antigen is known for it.

Regarding the study as a whole: Pronounced co-clustering by F measure was evident among identically batched samples. Controls' normalized Chao1 diversity significantly exceeded that of multiple sclerosis patients. The five TRBV segments detected at higher frequency in patients than in controls included TRBV5-6, TRBV5-1 and TRBV20-1.

The germline V gene encodes CDR1 SNHLY and CDR2 FYNNEI. The CDR3 has 15 residues. V gave up 10 bases and J gave up 2 bases, with 20 bases separating them. V usage is TRBV2 and J usage is TRBJ1-2; D ambiguous. This TCR came from a girl aged 2 to 10 with multiple sclerosis. Specimen: blood. CDR3 region: CATDMGVGRNYGYTF. In DNA form, the CDR3 reads TGTGCCACGGATATGGGTGTGGGAAGGAACTATGGCTACACCTTC.